These 20 T cell receptor beta chains were all obtained from the same sample, sequenced in a study of cytomegalovirus exposure and HLA in healthy donors (dated by TCRdb to the late 2010s). The library was prepared using the immunoSEQ multiplex PCR assay. The multiplex PCR relied on a mix of 60 forward primers for TCR Vbeta segments and 13 reverse primers for TCR Jbeta segments. TCRdb re-hosts the immuneACCESS table, in-frame sequences only. Its copies lack some clones; in the studies checked, an unresolved V gene accounts for under half of them, and the cause for the rest is not known. In all, the sample holds hundreds of thousands of clones, and roughly 80% of those were seen once. The ten largest make up 2.9% of the sample. Sequences were obtained from PBMCs. The receptors stem from a man aged 30 to 45 in good health and CMV-seronegative.

The V and J genes are TRBV6-6 and TRBJ2-5; D perhaps matches TRBD1 (6 bases). Between the trimmed V and J ends, which lost 4 bases and 6 bases, there was a span of 15 bases. CDR1 and CDR2 from the germline V gene are MNHNY and SVGAGI (reference sequence). CDR3 length: 14 residues. The CDR3 here is CASSLTGLGQTQYF. As DNA, the CDR3 is TGTGCCAGCAGTTTGACAGGCCTTGGGCAGACCCAGTACTTC.

The chain has TRBV28 and TRBJ1-2, with D possibly matching TRBD1 (5 bases). In germline, CDR1 is MDHEN, CDR2 SYDVKM. CDR3 length equals 15 residues. V was shortened by 6 bases and J by 0 bases, with 14 bases between the two germline ends. CDR3 protein: CASRPTGAPNYGYTF. CDR3 in DNA: TGTGCCAGCAGACCTACAGGTGCCCCTAACTATGGCTACACCTTC.

V gene TRBV28 combines with J gene TRBJ2-5; TRBD1 matches at 11 bases. The tail of the sequence fits TRBJ2-7 better, so the J call may be wrong. This CDR3 has 16 amino acids. Germline V gene lookup returns CDR1 MDHEN and CDR2 SYDVKM. The CDR3: CASSYRFGTGGYEQYF. In nucleotides, the CDR3 is TGTGCCAGCAGTTATCGGTTCGGGACAGGGGGCTACGAGCAGTACTTC.

With regard to this clone: Relative to the germline gene, one junction end is altered; a read error may explain this. This sequence joins TRBV7-9 and TRBJ1-2; 9 bases agree with TRBD1. The CDR3 spans 14 residues. The germline CDR1 and CDR2 sequences are SEHNR and FQNEAQ (reference sequence). CDR3 loop: CSSSRGQGSNGYTF. CDR3 DNA sequence: TGTTCCAGCAGCCGGGGACAGGGAAGTAATGGCTACACCTTC.

The chain uses TRBV27 and TRBJ1-1, with D possibly TRBD1 on 5 matching bases. In germline, CDR1 is MNHEY, CDR2 SMNVEV (reference sequence). This CDR3 comprises 13 residues. The V end was cut by 6 bases, the J end by 4 bases, with 12 bases between. The CDR3: CASRPQGGTEAFF. In nucleotides, the CDR3 is TGTGCCAGCAGGCCTCAGGGAGGCACTGAAGCTTTCTTT.

This clone was seen once. This chain links TRBV7-9 with TRBJ1-3; 7 bases fit TRBD1. The CDR3 spans 13 residues. In germline, CDR1 is SEHNR, CDR2 FQNEAQ (reference sequence). The junction had 8 bases not matched to a gene; V was cut back by 6 bases and J by 9 bases. CDR3 protein: CASRLGPGGTIYF. For the CDR3, the DNA is TGTGCCAGCAGATTGGGACCAGGGGGCACCATATATTTT.

The table lists this clone with a few counts. The V gene is TRBV6-1, the J gene TRBJ2-7; a weak D match, TRBD1 (6 bases). This CDR3 spans 15 amino acids. The V end lost 1 base, the J end lost 1 base, and 11 bases lay between the germline ends. In germline, CDR1 is MNHNS, CDR2 SASEGT. CDR3 protein: CASSEEGQGSYEQYF. In nucleotides, the CDR3 is TGTGCCAGCAGTGAAGAGGGACAAGGGTCCTACGAGCAGTACTTC.

V is TRBV11-2 and J is TRBJ1-1; the D gene is possibly TRBD1 (6 bases). The germline gives CDR1 SGHAT, CDR2 FQNNGV. The CDR3 is 14 amino acids. Trimming took off 5 bases at V and 2 bases at J, with 12 bases between the two ends. CDR3 sequence (DNA): TGTGCCAGCAGCCGAGGACAGACCAACACTGAAGCTTTCTTT. Translating gives CASSRGQTNTEAFF. Looking up the rest from reference TRBV11-2 and TRBJ1-1 gives the full variable domain: EAGVAQSPRYKIIEKRQSVAFWCNPISGHATLYWYQQILGQGPKLLIQFQNNGVVDDSQLPKDRFSAERLKGVDSTLKIQPAKLEDSAVYLCASSRGQTNTEAFFGQGTRLTVV.

This clone was counted between two and nine times. The chain uses TRBV28 and TRBJ1-1; D is perhaps TRBD1 (6 bases). V was clipped by 6 bases and J by 4 bases, with 12 bases between them. The CDR3 is 13 residues long. Germline values: CDR1 MDHEN, CDR2 SYDVKM. This CDR3 is CASSLTGATEAFF. CDR3 coding DNA: TGTGCCAGCAGCCTGACAGGAGCCACTGAAGCTTTCTTT.

The chain employs TRBV7-2 and TRBJ2-5, with D possibly matching TRBD2 (6 bases). CDR3 length equals 17 residues. V was cut by 0 bases and J by 1 base, with 15 bases left in between. In germline, CDR1 is SGHTA, CDR2 FQGNSA. The CDR3 sequence is CASSLAFPRGRQETQYF. The CDR3 DNA reads TGTGCCAGCAGCTTAGCCTTCCCGCGGGGCCGCCAAGAGACCCAGTACTTC.

The sample holds one count of this clone. This chain links TRBV5-4 with TRBJ2-3, with D possibly matching TRBD2 (5 bases). In germline, CDR1 is SGHNT, CDR2 YYREEE (reference sequence). The CDR3 has 16 residues. V shed 4 bases and J shed 2 bases, with 17 bases lying between them. CDR3 sequence (DNA): TGTGCCAGCAGCCGCATCTCGGGAATGGTCACAGATACGCAGTATTTT. Encoded protein: CASSRISGMVTDTQYF. The full variable domain, its missing parts supplied by reference TRBV5-4 and TRBJ2-3, is ETGVTQSPTHLIKTRGQQVTLRCSSQSGHNTVSWYQQALGQGPQFIFQYYREEENGRGNFPPRFSGLQFPNYSSELNVNALELDDSALYLCASSRISGMVTDTQYFGPGTRLTVL.

V gene TRBV5-6 combines with J gene TRBJ1-1; possibly TRBD1 for D (5 bases). Germline CDR1 is SGHDT and CDR2 is YYEEEE. This CDR3 comprises 17 residues. V was clipped by 3 bases and J by 3 bases, with 21 bases between them. The CDR3: CASSSLTEKGLYTEAFF. The CDR3 DNA is TGTGCCAGCAGCTCCCTGACAGAAAAAGGGCTGTACACTGAAGCTTTCTTT. The full variable domain, completed using reference TRBV5-6 and TRBJ1-1, is DAGVTQSPTHLIKTRGQQVTLRCSPKSGHDTVSWYQQALGQGPQFIFQYYEEEERQRGNFPDRFSGHQFPNYSSELNVNALLLGDSALYLCASSSLTEKGLYTEAFFGQGTRLTVV.

This clone was observed once. CDR3 coding DNA: TGCGCCAGCAGCCAAGAGGTTGAGGCTTTTGGGTCACCCCTCCACTTT. This codes for CASSQEVEAFGSPLHF. V is TRBV4-1 and J is TRBJ1-6; D uncertain. The CDR3 sequence is 16 residues long. Trimming removed 0 bases from V and 10 bases from J, with 16 bases in between. Germline assignment: CDR1 MGHRA and CDR2 YSYEKL.

The chain joins TRBV5-1 to TRBJ1-5, with D possibly matching TRBD1 (5 bases). Germline loops: CDR1 SGHRS, CDR2 YFSETQ. The CDR3 totals 15 residues. The V gene lost 0 bases and the J gene lost 5 bases, with 12 bases spanning the gap. The chain's CDR3 is CASSLGTGVYQPQHF. CDR3 bases: TGCGCCAGCAGCTTGGGGACGGGGGTATATCAGCCCCAGCATTTT.

This clone has a single count. This rearrangement joins TRBV4-2 to TRBJ1-1, with a tentative D call TRBD1 (6 bases). With 3 bases removed from V and 4 bases from J, the gap between germline ends came to 12 bases. The CDR3 is 14 residues long. Germline V CDR1 and CDR2: LGHNA, YNFKEQ. DNA for the CDR3: TGTGCCAGCAGCCAGCACAGGGAGGGCACTGAAGCTTTCTTT. It yields the protein CASSQHREGTEAFF.

For the CDR3, the DNA is TGCGCCAGCAGTATAGGACAGGTCAGCCTCTTTGCTGGAAACACCATATATTTT. As protein: CASSIGQVSLFAGNTIYF. The chain combines TRBV5-1 with TRBJ1-3; TRBD1 agrees at 7 bases. This CDR3 is built from 18 residues. Germline values: CDR1 SGHRS, CDR2 YFSETQ. J was trimmed by 2 bases and V by 5 bases; bases with no gene match: 16.

In nucleotides, the CDR3 is TGTGCCAGCAGTAGACTAGCGGCTACCTACGAGCAGTACTTC. Encoded protein: CASSRLAATYEQYF. The rearrangement joins TRBV7-2 to TRBJ2-7; TRBD2 aligns across 9 bases. The V gene end was trimmed by 6 bases and the J gene end by 2 bases; junction bases not matched to a gene: 5. CDR1 and CDR2 from the germline V gene are SGHTA and FQGNSA. The CDR3 length is 14 residues. Full variable domain (rest looked up from reference TRBV7-2 and TRBJ2-7): GAGVSQSPSNKVTEKGKDVELRCDPISGHTALYWYRQSLGQGLEFLIYFQGNSAPDKSGLPSDRFSAERTGGSVSTLTIQRTQQEDSAVYLCASSRLAATYEQYFGPGTRLTVT.

The chain carries TRBV13 and TRBJ2-3; unclear D gene. V was shortened by 5 bases and J by 4 bases, with 13 bases between the two germline ends. The CDR3 consists of 14 residues. Germline CDR1 PRHDT, CDR2 FYEKMQ (reference sequence). CDR3 region: CASSPTSSSDTQYF. The CDR3 DNA sequence: TGTGCCAGCAGCCCCACTTCGTCCTCAGATACGCAGTATTTT. Together with reference TRBV13 and TRBJ2-3, the CDR3 gives the full variable domain: AAGVIQSPRHLIKEKRETATLKCYPIPRHDTVYWYQQGPGQDPQFLISFYEKMQSDKGSIPDRFSAQQFSDYHSELNMSSLELGDSALYFCASSPTSSSDTQYFGPGTRLTVL.

The rearrangement joins TRBV5-1 to TRBJ2-3; 8 bases are shared with TRBD1. V was clipped by 3 bases and J by 1 base; unmatched bases: 4. This CDR3 comprises 15 residues. Germline V lookup: CDR1 SGHRS, CDR2 YFSETQ. This chain's CDR3 is CASSSQGERTDTQYF. In nucleotides, the CDR3 is TGCGCCAGCAGCTCACAGGGGGAACGCACAGATACGCAGTATTTT.

In this sample, this clone turned up a few times. This sequence joins TRBV11-2 and TRBJ2-2; possible D gene TRBD2, 5 bases. The CDR3 covers 17 residues. Trimming left V 4 bases short and J 6 bases short, with 21 bases between. CDR1 is SGHAT, CDR2 FQNNGV, per germline. CDR3 in amino acids: CASSSFAALEKAGELFF. The CDR3 DNA reads TGTGCCAGCAGCTCCTTTGCCGCACTAGAGAAGGCCGGGGAGCTGTTTTTT.